These T cell receptor beta chains were read from a single sample in a study of T-cell memory formation after mild COVID-19. Each CDR3 protein is one row after TCRdb ran MiXCR on the 5' RACE reads. The sample lists about 440,000 distinct CDR3 sequences, around 20% occurring once. Sequencing input: PBMCs or a T cell subset sorted from them (not recorded which). These receptors originate from an adult woman who had mild COVID-19 (a few samples of this study predate the infection). Cell type and time point are not known. CDR3s include the opening cysteine and the closing phenylalanine or tryptophan. A D gene is named only where the DNA matches it firmly. Clone size is given for some rows only: seen once, a few or many times, or a class if the clone is expanded.

D: TRBD2
V: TRBV20-1
J: TRBJ2-1
size: NA
CDR3: CSATGTSGTINYNEQFF
DNA: TGCAGTGCGACCGGGACTAGCGGGACCATCAACTACAATGAGCAGTTCTTC

D: NA
V: TRBV7-2
J: TRBJ1-3
size: once
CDR3: CASSLGPWSSGNTIYF
DNA: TGTGCCAGCAGCTTAGGTCCTTGGAGCTCTGGAAACACCATATATTTT

D: TRBD2
V: TRBV20-1
J: TRBJ2-1
size: NA
CDR3: CSASVHGLGAEEEQFF
DNA: TGCAGTGCCAGCGTTCACGGACTAGGCGCCGAGGAAGAGCAGTTCTTC

D: NA
V: TRBV27
J: TRBJ2-4
size: NA
CDR3: CASSLPPLWYF
DNA: TGTGCCAGCAGTTTACCGCCCCTTTGGTACTTC

D: TRBD1
V: TRBV28
J: TRBJ2-1
size: few
CDR3: CASSLEGAFEQFF
DNA: TGTGCCAGCAGTTTAGAGGGGGCCTTTGAGCAGTTCTTC

D: NA
V: TRBV24-1
J: TRBJ2-3
size: NA
CDR3: CATSDSSTSTDTQYF
DNA: TGTGCCACCAGTGATTCATCGACGAGCACAGATACGCAGTATTTT

D: NA
V: TRBV5-5
J: TRBJ1-1
size: NA
CDR3: CASSLLGRGGTEAFF
DNA: TGTGCCAGCAGCTTATTGGGCAGGGGAGGCACTGAAGCTTTCTTT

D: NA
V: TRBV18
J: TRBJ1-1
size: once
CDR3: CASSPTILQAGMNTEAFF
DNA: TGTGCCAGCTCACCGACCATTCTCCAAGCAGGGATGAACACTGAAGCTTTCTTT

D: NA
V: TRBV12-3/TRBV12-4
J: TRBJ1-2
size: NA
CDR3: CASSRFGGLVRGYTF
DNA: TGTGCCAGCAGCCGCTTCGGGGGGCTGGTGAGAGGCTACACCTTC

D: TRBD2
V: TRBV20-1
J: TRBJ2-3
size: few
CDR3: CSARLAGGPIDTQYF
DNA: TGCAGTGCCAGACTAGCGGGAGGGCCTATAGATACGCAGTATTTT

D: NA
V: TRBV10-3
J: TRBJ1-1
size: few
CDR3: CAIRPGTEAFF
DNA: TGTGCCATCAGACCCGGGACCGAAGCTTTCTTT

D: NA
V: TRBV20-1
J: TRBJ2-7
size: NA
CDR3: CSAKGGGRYEQYF
DNA: TGCAGTGCTAAGGGGGGTGGGCGTTACGAGCAGTACTTC

D: TRBD2
V: TRBV7-2
J: TRBJ2-1
size: NA
CDR3: CASSITGTSGAREQFF
DNA: TGTGCCAGCAGCATAACCGGGACTAGCGGTGCGCGGGAGCAGTTCTTC

D: TRBD1
V: TRBV24-1
J: TRBJ2-1
size: NA
CDR3: CDTSGGQGVNNEQFF
DNA: TGTGACACCAGTGGCGGACAGGGGGTTAACAATGAGCAGTTCTTC

D: TRBD2
V: TRBV20-1
J: TRBJ2-1
size: NA
CDR3: CSANLAGGRVEQFF
DNA: TGCAGTGCAAACCTAGCGGGAGGGCGGGTTGAGCAGTTCTTC

D: TRBD1
V: TRBV27
J: TRBJ1-2
size: few
CDR3: CASSPQGALGYTF
DNA: TGTGCCAGCAGTCCACAGGGGGCACTCGGCTACACCTTC